This paragraph covers one T cell receptor (beta chain) sequence. Antigen unknown. Each of the CD4+ naive, central memory, regulatory and stem cell-like memory populations was sorted via CD45RO/CCR7/CD25/CD127/CD95/CD27. Expressed TCRB transcripts got sequenced, as all isolated RNA was reverse transcribed. About 3.57 million reads per sample were averaged for naive, central memory and regulatory samples. Profiled with immunoSEQ multiplex PCR; TCRdb holds only in-frame clones, not every one. Here the sample spans over 120,000 clones, roughly a tenth being singletons. This sample was taken from a study of beta chain features in type 1 diabetes. Whole-study results and caveats: Among patients, naive, central memory and Treg TCRB repertoires appeared more similar than among healthy donors.

Germline V CDR1 and CDR2: SGHRS, YFSETQ. V was pared by 2 bases and J by 5 bases, with 16 bases between. This CDR3 region has 15 residues. Sequencing was carried out using central memory CD4+ T cells from blood. This chain uses TRBV5-1 with TRBJ1-1; possibly TRBD1 for D (6 bases). This TCR derives from a young man in good health. In DNA form, the CDR3 reads TGCGCCAGCAGCTTAATATCACAGGGTGGGACTGAAGCTTTCTTT. The encoded protein is CASSLISQGGTEAFF.